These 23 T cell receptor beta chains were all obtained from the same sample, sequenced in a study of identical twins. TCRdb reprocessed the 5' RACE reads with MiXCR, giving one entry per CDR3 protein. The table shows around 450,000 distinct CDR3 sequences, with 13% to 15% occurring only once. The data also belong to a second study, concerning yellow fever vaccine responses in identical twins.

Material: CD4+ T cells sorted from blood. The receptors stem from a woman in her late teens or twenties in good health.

The CDR3 reads CASSPPNGRTDTQYF. CDR3 DNA: TGTGCCAGCTCACCCCCCAACGGACGCACAGATACGCAGTATTTT. The chain is built from TRBV18 and TRBJ2-3; D gene uncertain. Trimming pared 3 bases from V and 1 base from J, leaving 11 bases between. Germline V gene sequence: CDR1 KGHSH, CDR2 LQKENI. The CDR3 consists of 15 residues.

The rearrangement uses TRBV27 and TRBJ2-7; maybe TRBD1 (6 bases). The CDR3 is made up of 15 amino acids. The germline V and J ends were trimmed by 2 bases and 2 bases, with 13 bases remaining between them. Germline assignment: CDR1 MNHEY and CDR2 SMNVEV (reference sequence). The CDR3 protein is CASSLSWGPTYEQYF. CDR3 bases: TGTGCCAGCAGTTTAAGTTGGGGGCCCACCTACGAGCAGTACTTC.

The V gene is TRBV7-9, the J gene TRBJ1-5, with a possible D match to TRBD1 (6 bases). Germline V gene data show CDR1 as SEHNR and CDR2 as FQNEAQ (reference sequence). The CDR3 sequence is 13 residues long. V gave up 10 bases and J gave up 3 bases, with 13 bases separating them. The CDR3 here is CATKQGANQPQHF. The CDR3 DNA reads TGTGCCACCAAACAGGGAGCCAATCAGCCCCAGCATTTT.

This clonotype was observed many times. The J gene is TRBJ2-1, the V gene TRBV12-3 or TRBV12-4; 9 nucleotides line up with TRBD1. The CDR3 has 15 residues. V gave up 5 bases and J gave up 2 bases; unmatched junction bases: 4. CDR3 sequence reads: CASSKRQGAYNEQFF. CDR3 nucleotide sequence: TGTGCCAGCAGTAAACGACAGGGGGCCTACAATGAGCAGTTCTTC.

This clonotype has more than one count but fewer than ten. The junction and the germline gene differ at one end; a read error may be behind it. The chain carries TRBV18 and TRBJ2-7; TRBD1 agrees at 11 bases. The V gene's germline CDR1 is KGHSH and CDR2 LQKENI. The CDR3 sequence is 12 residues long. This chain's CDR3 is CASSRGDRGTIF. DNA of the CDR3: TGTGCCAGCTCAAGAGGGGACAGGGGGACGATTTTC.

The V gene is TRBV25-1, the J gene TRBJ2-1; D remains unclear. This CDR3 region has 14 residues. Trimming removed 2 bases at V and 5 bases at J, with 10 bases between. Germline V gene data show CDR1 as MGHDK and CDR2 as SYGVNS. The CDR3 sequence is CASSENRDNNEQFF. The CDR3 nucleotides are TGTGCCAGCAGTGAAAACAGAGACAACAATGAGCAGTTCTTC.

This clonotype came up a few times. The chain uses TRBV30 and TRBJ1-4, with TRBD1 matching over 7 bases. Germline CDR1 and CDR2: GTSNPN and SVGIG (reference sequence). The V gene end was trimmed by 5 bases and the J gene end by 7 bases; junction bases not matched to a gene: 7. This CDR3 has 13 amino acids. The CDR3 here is CAWSGTEGEKLFF. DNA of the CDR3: TGTGCCTGGTCCGGGACAGAGGGTGAAAAACTGTTTTTT.

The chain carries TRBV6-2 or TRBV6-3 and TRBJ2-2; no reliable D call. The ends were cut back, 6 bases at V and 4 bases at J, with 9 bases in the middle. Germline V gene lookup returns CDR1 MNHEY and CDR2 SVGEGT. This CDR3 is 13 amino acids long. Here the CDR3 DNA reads TGTGCCAGCAGACCGAGTGGCACCGGGGAGCTGTTTTTT. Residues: CASRPSGTGELFF.

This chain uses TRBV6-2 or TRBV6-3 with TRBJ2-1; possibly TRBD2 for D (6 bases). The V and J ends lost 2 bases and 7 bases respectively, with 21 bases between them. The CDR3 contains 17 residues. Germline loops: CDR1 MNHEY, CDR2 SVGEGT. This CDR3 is CASSYKGLPPLGNEQFF. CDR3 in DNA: TGTGCCAGCAGTTACAAGGGACTCCCCCCTCTAGGGAATGAGCAGTTCTTC.

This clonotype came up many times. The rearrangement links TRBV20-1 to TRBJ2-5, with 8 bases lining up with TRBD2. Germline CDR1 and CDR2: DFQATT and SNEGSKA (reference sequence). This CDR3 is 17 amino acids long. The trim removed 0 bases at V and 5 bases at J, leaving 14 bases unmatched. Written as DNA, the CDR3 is TGCAGTGCTAGAGATCACCGGCCAAGCGGGAGCTACGAGACCCAGTACTTC. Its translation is CSARDHRPSGSYETQYF.

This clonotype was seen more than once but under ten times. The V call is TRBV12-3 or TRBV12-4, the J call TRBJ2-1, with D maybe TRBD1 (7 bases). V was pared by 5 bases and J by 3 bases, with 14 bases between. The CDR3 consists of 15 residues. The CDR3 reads CASSGGTALYNEQFF. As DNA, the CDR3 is TGTGCCAGCAGTGGAGGGACAGCCCTCTACAATGAGCAGTTCTTC.

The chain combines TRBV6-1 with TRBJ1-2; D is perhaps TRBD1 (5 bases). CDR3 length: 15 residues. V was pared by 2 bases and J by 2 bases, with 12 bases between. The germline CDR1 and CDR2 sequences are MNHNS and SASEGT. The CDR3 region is CASSESRGHNYGYTF. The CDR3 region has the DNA TGTGCCAGCAGTGAATCAAGGGGTCACAACTATGGCTACACCTTC.

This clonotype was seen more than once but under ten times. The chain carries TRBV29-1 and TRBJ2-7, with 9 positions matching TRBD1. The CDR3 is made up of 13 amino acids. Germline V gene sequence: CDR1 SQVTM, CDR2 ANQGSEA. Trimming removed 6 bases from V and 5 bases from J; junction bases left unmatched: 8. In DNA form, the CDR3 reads TGCAGCGTCACCAGACAGGGGGGGAACGAGCAGTACTTC. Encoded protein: CSVTRQGGNEQYF.

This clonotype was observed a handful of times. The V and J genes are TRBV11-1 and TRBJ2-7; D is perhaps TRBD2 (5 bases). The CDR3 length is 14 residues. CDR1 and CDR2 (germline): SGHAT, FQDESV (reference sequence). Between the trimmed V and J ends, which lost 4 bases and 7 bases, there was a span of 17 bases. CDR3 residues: CASSSVPTRGEQYF. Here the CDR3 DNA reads TGTGCCAGCAGCTCAGTCCCAACCCGGGGAGAGCAGTACTTC.

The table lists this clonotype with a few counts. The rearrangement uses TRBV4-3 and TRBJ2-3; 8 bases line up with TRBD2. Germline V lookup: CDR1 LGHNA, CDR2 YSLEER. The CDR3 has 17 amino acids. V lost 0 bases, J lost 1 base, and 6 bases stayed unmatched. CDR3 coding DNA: TGCGCCAGCAGCCAAGACCCAGCGGGAGACCGCACAGATACGCAGTATTTT. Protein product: CASSQDPAGDRTDTQYF.

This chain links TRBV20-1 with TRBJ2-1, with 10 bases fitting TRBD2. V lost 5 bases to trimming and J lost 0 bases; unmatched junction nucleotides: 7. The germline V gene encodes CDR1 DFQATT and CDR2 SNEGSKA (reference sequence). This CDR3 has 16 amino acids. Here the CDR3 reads CSALVASGSSYNEQFF. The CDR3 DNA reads TGCAGTGCTTTAGTCGCTAGCGGGAGCTCCTACAATGAGCAGTTCTTC.

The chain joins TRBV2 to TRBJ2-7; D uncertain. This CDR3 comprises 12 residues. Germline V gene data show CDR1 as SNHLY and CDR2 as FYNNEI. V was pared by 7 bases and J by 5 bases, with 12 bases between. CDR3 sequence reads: CASMSRRHEQYF. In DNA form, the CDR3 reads TGTGCCAGCATGTCCAGGCGTCACGAGCAGTACTTC. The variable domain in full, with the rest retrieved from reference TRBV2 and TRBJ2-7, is EPEVTQTPSHQVTQMGQEVILRCVPISNHLYFYWYRQILGQKVEFLVSFYNNEISEKSEIFDDQFSVERPDGSNFTLKIRSTKLEDSAMYFCASMSRRHEQYFGPGTRLTVT.

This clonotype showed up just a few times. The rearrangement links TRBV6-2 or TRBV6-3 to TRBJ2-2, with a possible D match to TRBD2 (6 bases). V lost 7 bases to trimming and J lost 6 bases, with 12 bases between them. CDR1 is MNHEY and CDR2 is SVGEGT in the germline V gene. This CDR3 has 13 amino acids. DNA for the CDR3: TGTGCCAGCATTGGCGGGACCGCCGGGGAGCTGTTTTTT. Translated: CASIGGTAGELFF.

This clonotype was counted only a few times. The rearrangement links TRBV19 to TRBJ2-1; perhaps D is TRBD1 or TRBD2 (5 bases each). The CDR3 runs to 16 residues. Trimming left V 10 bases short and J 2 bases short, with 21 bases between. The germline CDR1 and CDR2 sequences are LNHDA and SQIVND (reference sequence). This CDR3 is CATGPARVGAYNEQFF. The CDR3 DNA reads TGTGCCACGGGACCCGCCAGGGTGGGTGCCTACAATGAGCAGTTCTTC. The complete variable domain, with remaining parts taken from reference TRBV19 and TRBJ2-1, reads DGGITQSPKYLFRKEGQNVTLSCEQNLNHDAMYWYRQDPGQGLRLIYYSQIVNDFQKGDIAEGYSVSREKKESFPLTVTSAQKNPTAFYLCATGPARVGAYNEQFFGPGTRLTVL.

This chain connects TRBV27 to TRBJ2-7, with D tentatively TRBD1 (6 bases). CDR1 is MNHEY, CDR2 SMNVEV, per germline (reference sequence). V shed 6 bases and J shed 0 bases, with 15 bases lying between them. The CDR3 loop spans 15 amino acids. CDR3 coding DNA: TGTGCCAGCAGACTACGGCAGGGGAGCTCCTACGAGCAGTACTTC. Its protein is CASRLRQGSSYEQYF.

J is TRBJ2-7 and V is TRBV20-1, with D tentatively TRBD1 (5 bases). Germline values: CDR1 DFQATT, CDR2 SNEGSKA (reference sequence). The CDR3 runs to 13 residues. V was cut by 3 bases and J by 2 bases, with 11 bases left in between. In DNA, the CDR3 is TGCAGTGCTAGCCTAGTGACAGCCTACGAGCAGTACTTC. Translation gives CSASLVTAYEQYF.

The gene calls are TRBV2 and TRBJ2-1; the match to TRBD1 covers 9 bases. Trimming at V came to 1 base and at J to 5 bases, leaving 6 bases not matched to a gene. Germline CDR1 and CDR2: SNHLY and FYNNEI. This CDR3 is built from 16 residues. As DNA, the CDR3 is TGTGCCAGCAGTGAAGAGGGGACAGGGTGGGACAATGAGCAGTTCTTC. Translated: CASSEEGTGWDNEQFF.

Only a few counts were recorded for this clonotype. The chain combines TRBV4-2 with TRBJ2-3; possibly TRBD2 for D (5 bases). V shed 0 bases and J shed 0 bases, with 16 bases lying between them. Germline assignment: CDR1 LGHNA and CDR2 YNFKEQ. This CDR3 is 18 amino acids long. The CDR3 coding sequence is TGTGCCAGCAGCCAAGATCTGCGGTCCGAGCGGAGCACAGATACGCAGTATTTT. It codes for CASSQDLRSERSTDTQYF.